Presented here are 20 T cell receptor beta chains from one specimen sequenced in a study of blood T cell repertoires in COVID-19. Sequenced by immunoSEQ multiplex PCR; TCRdb stores in-frame clones only, minus some. The data show 220,000 or so clones, with around four fifths seen just once and 4% to 6% held by the top ten. Sequencing used peripheral blood. The receptor source for this set is a woman aged 55-75 years who had recovered from COVID-19.

This clone was seen once. This rearrangement joins TRBV7-9 to TRBJ2-3; 9 bases are a match to TRBD2. The germline gives CDR1 SEHNR, CDR2 FQNEAQ (reference sequence). The junction had 14 bases not matched to a gene; V was cut back by 6 bases and J by 1 base. CDR3 length: 18 amino acids. CDR3 nucleotide sequence: TGTGCCAGCAGATCTCCTGGCGGGGGGGCCTTGGGCACAGATACGCAGTATTTT. Translating it yields CASRSPGGGALGTDTQYF.

The chain uses TRBV3-1 (or the pseudogene TRBV3-2) and TRBJ2-2, with TRBD2 matching 13 bases. Per germline, CDR1 LGHDT and CDR2 YNNKEL (reference sequence). V was clipped by 6 bases and J by 3 bases; unmatched bases: 13. The CDR3 runs to 19 residues. CDR3 residues: CASRRGWTSGGEHTGELFF. CDR3 coding DNA: TGTGCCAGCAGGCGTGGTTGGACTAGCGGGGGAGAACACACCGGGGAGCTGTTTTTT.

V is TRBV7-3 and J is TRBJ2-3; a possible D gene is TRBD2 (7 bases). Germline values: CDR1 SGHTA, CDR2 FQGTGA. The length of the CDR3 is 14 residues. The ends were cut back, 3 bases at V and 5 bases at J, with 12 bases in the middle. This chain's CDR3 is CASSFGGGGDTQYF. The CDR3 coding sequence is TGTGCCAGCAGCTTTGGGGGAGGGGGAGATACGCAGTATTTT. The entire variable domain, with the rest obtained from reference TRBV7-3 and TRBJ2-3, is as follows: GAGVSQTPSNKVTEKGKYVELRCDPISGHTALYWYRQSLGQGPEFLIYFQGTGAADDSGLPNDRFFAVRPEGSVSTLKIQRTERGDSAVYLCASSFGGGGDTQYFGPGTRLTVL.

This chain joins TRBV5-4 and TRBJ2-7, with D maybe TRBD2 (7 bases). V lost 4 bases, J lost 0 bases, and 17 bases lay in between. Germline V gives CDR1 SGHNT, CDR2 YYREEE (reference sequence). The CDR3 covers 16 residues. The CDR3 loop reads CASSHRGGAGSYEQYF. CDR3 bases: TGTGCCAGCAGCCACCGCGGGGGCGCTGGCTCCTACGAGCAGTACTTC.

Of note for this clone: Other DNA sequences in this sample translate to the same CDR3. The chain joins TRBV12-3 or TRBV12-4 to TRBJ2-5; D remains ambiguous. This CDR3 region has 11 residues. V gave up 5 bases and J gave up 4 bases, with 5 bases separating them. The CDR3 spells CASSPGETQYF. The CDR3 nucleotides are TGTGCCAGCAGTCCCGGAGAGACCCAGTACTTC.

The rearrangement links TRBV7-9 to TRBJ2-2, with D perhaps TRBD2 (5 bases). Germline values: CDR1 SEHNR, CDR2 FQNEAQ (reference sequence). This CDR3 spans 15 amino acids. V was cut by 2 bases and J by 7 bases, with 14 bases left in between. CDR3 coding DNA: TGTGCCAGCAGCTTATTTCGAGGGCTTCGCGGGGAGCTGTTTTTT. Amino acid sequence: CASSLFRGLRGELFF.

V is TRBV11-2 and J is TRBJ2-5, with 7 bases identical to TRBD2. Germline trimming cut 3 bases from V and 2 bases from J; bases unmatched to any gene: 6. The CDR3 runs to 15 residues. CDR1 and CDR2 (germline): SGHAT, FQNNGV. This CDR3 is CASSLTGTNQETQYF. CDR3 DNA sequence: TGTGCCAGCAGCTTGACCGGGACTAATCAAGAGACCCAGTACTTC.

The V and J genes are TRBV30 and TRBJ2-3, with TRBD1 matching 9 bases. CDR3 length equals 14 residues. Germline CDR1 is GTSNPN and CDR2 is SVGIG (reference sequence). With 5 bases clipped from V and 6 bases from J, the junction kept 9 bases outside the gene matches. CDR3 coding DNA: TGTGCCTGGGCCCGGGACAGGGTGGTTGATACGCAGTATTTT. Translation: CAWARDRVVDTQYF.

CDR3 bases: TGTGCCAGTACCACGGGGGGCACCTACAATGAGCAGTTCTTC. This encodes CASTTGGTYNEQFF. The chain recombines TRBV19 with TRBJ2-1, with D possibly TRBD2 on 7 matching bases. Trimming took 7 bases from V and 2 from J, leaving 12 bases between them. The CDR3 has 14 amino acids. CDR1 is LNHDA, CDR2 SQIVND, per germline (reference sequence).

The V and J genes are TRBV2 and TRBJ2-7, with unresolved D. V dropped 6 bases and J dropped 6 bases, with 15 bases sitting between them. The CDR3 contains 13 residues. The germline V gene has CDR1 SNHLY and CDR2 FYNNEI. The CDR3 DNA sequence: TGTGCCAGCAGAAGAGAAAGCAGAGGCGAGCAGTACTTC. Amino acid sequence: CASRRESRGEQYF. The full variable domain, completed using reference TRBV2 and TRBJ2-7, is EPEVTQTPSHQVTQMGQEVILRCVPISNHLYFYWYRQILGQKVEFLVSFYNNEISEKSEIFDDQFSVERPDGSNFTLKIRSTKLEDSAMYFCASRRESRGEQYFGPGTRLTVT.

J is TRBJ2-7 and V is TRBV4-3, with D maybe TRBD1 (6 bases). The CDR3 runs 14 residues. V was cut by 0 bases and J by 3 bases, with 9 bases left in between. From germline, CDR1 is LGHNA and CDR2 YSLEER. The CDR3: CASSQDPGDYEQYF. DNA of the CDR3: TGCGCCAGCAGCCAAGACCCAGGGGACTACGAGCAGTACTTC.

V and J are TRBV6-6 and TRBJ1-5; D gene ambiguous. V lost 0 bases to trimming and J lost 2 bases, with 11 bases between them. CDR3 length: 16 amino acids. Germline V lookup: CDR1 MNHNY, CDR2 SVGAGI (reference sequence). CDR3 coding DNA: TGTGCCAGCAGTTACTCGGGAGGTGGGGGCAATCAGCCCCAGCATTTT. It is translated as CASSYSGGGGNQPQHF.

This chain uses TRBV2 with TRBJ2-5; 7 nucleotides line up with TRBD1. Unmatched junction bases numbered 3, after V lost 4 bases and J lost 1 base. Per the germline V gene, CDR1 is SNHLY and CDR2 is FYNNEI. The CDR3 is made up of 14 amino acids. CDR3 loop: CASSAGTVQETQYF. The CDR3 region has the DNA TGTGCCAGCAGTGCCGGGACAGTCCAAGAGACCCAGTACTTC.

The V gene is TRBV9, the J gene TRBJ2-2; TRBD1 agrees at 8 bases. This CDR3 has 18 residues. The V gene end was trimmed by 3 bases and the J gene end by 2 bases; junction bases not matched to a gene: 12. Germline CDR1 SGDLS, CDR2 YYNGEE. CDR3 in amino acids: CASSDVGTGNFNTGELFF. CDR3 nucleotides: TGTGCCAGCAGCGATGTGGGGACAGGAAATTTCAACACCGGGGAGCTGTTTTTT.

The V gene is TRBV5-1, the J gene TRBJ1-3, with no clear D. The CDR3 totals 13 residues. Trimming stripped 0 bases from V and 8 bases from J, with 9 bases between. Germline CDR1 reads SGHRS; CDR2 reads YFSETQ. CDR3 amino acids: CASSLVPSDTIYF. The CDR3 DNA follows: TGCGCCAGCAGCTTGGTCCCCTCGGACACCATATATTTT.

CDR3 DNA: TGTGCCAGCAGCTTAGTGGCGGGGAATAATTCACCCCTCCACTTT. Protein: CASSLVAGNNSPLHF. The J gene is TRBJ1-6, the V gene TRBV7-9; D is ambiguous. This CDR3 is built from 15 residues. V shed 1 base and J shed 5 bases, with 9 bases lying between them. Germline V gene lookup returns CDR1 SEHNR and CDR2 FQNEAQ (reference sequence).

This clone was seen a few times. The chain is built from TRBV5-1 and TRBJ2-1, with 9 positions matching TRBD1. V shed 1 base and J 6 bases; nucleotides not matched to a gene: 11. In germline, CDR1 is SGHRS, CDR2 YFSETQ. The CDR3 sequence is 17 residues long. The chain's CDR3 is CASSLSTGTGYGNEQFF. The CDR3 bases are TGCGCCAGCAGCTTGTCTACCGGGACAGGGTACGGCAATGAGCAGTTCTTC.

J is TRBJ2-7 and V is TRBV9; no clear D gene. The germline V and J ends were trimmed by 4 bases and 3 bases, with 17 bases remaining between them. The CDR3 length is 15 residues. CDR1 is SGDLS and CDR2 is YYNGEE in the germline V gene. The CDR3: CASSPGDQFYYEQYF. The CDR3 DNA follows: TGTGCCAGCAGCCCCGGAGACCAATTCTACTACGAGCAGTACTTC.

V is TRBV7-9 and J is TRBJ1-2; D is possibly TRBD1 (6 bases). Trimming shortened V by 3 bases and J by 7 bases, and 9 bases separated the two germline ends. The CDR3 totals 12 residues. The germline CDR1 and CDR2 sequences are SEHNR and FQNEAQ (reference sequence). The CDR3: CASSFGGSGYTF. CDR3 DNA sequence: TGTGCCAGCAGCTTTGGGGGCTCTGGCTACACCTTC.

This chain joins TRBV7-8 and TRBJ1-1, with D uncertain. Germline V gives CDR1 SGHVS, CDR2 FQNEAQ. The CDR3 is 12 residues long. The germline V and J ends were trimmed by 7 bases and 1 base, with 7 bases remaining between them. CDR3 residues: CASTGWNTEAFF. The CDR3 bases are TGTGCCAGCACCGGTTGGAACACTGAAGCTTTCTTT.